This section outlines one T cell receptor (beta chain) sequence together with its context. Its target is not known. The V end lost 1 base, the J end lost 2 bases, and 7 bases lay between the germline ends. The CDR3 covers 14 residues. The germline V gene has CDR1 SGHDT and CDR2 YYEEEE. This specimen comes from a study of early stage breast cancer tumors. Study-wide context: Most invasive tumors, about 70% of the 16, were ER+/PR+/HER2-. General study findings and limits: Enriched TCRB sequences shared across patients were mostly commonly generated sequences. Comparing each tissue with blood distinguished tumor from normal in about 90% of the 16 patients. Compared with adjacent normal breast tissue, tumors showed roughly 2.5-fold greater T cell density and higher clonality.

Assay used: immunoSEQ multiplex PCR; TCRdb lists only in-frame clones, some missing. This sample has 25,000 to 35,000 clones, with 80% found just once. The TCR was taken from a person aged 55 to 75 with breast cancer. The chain carries TRBV5-6 and TRBJ1-5, with no clear D. The source material was blood. The CDR3 nucleotides read TGTGCCAGCAGCTTGTACGGGGGCAATCAGCCCCAGCATTTT. It translates to CASSLYGGNQPQHF.